This TCR beta chain was retrieved from a study of tumor-infiltrating lymphocytes in primary liver carcinoma. Overall study: Tumors, staged T1-T3 N0M0, spanned about 4 to 10 cm.

The CDR3 has 15 amino acids. As for this clonotype: Antigen: not known. At one boundary the junction diverges from the germline segment, which might be a read error.

Starting material for RNA and DNA co-extraction consisted of roughly 19-30 mg of unsorted bulk tissue. Tumor samples each held over 80% viable tumor cells. TCR beta cDNA was made from 500 ng total RNA with a constant-region primer. TCR beta libraries came from three nested multiplex PCR rounds using slightly modified ARM-PCR. Forward primers for TRBV1-TRBV30 and a C-beta reverse primer served the first two PCR rounds, at about 10 cycles each. Each CDR3 protein gets one entry after TCRdb re-called the multiplex PCR reads with MiXCR. The sample holds about 99,000 distinct CDR3 sequences, roughly 69% seen once. The study, taken as a whole, reports: Paired tumor-adjacent and tumor-blood samples overlapped less than tumor region pairs did.

The rearrangement links TRBV12-3 or TRBV12-4 to TRBJ2-5; 9 bases match TRBD1. Sequenced input: liver tumor tissue from sampling region 5. Subset in this sample: tumor region T5, tumor centre. This sequence was found in a woman aged 60 to 75 with primary liver carcinoma and hepatitis B virus infection. CDR3 amino acids: CASSDAGTGQEIQCF. CDR3 nucleotides: TGTGCCAGCAGTGATGCCGGGACAGGGCAAGAGATCCAGTGCTTC.